The 2 T cell receptor beta chains presented below share a single source sample, sequenced in a study of naive and memory T cell subsets. Four PCR rounds used nested alpha and beta constant region primers plus the SP2 primer. TCRdb re-called the 5' RACE reads through MiXCR, storing one row per CDR3 protein. The sample lists about 60,000 distinct CDR3 sequences, approximately 8% occurring once. A UMI-containing oligonucleotide was joined by 3' ligation to the TCR cDNA template. The receptor set was obtained from a female donor in good health.

In this sample, this clonotype turned up many times. The chain joins TRBV28 to TRBJ2-1; D may be TRBD2 (6 bases). This CDR3 contains 14 residues. CDR1 and CDR2 (germline): MDHEN, SYDVKM. V was pared by 6 bases and J by 5 bases, with 14 bases between. The CDR3: CASRVLALNNEQFF. In DNA form, the CDR3 reads TGTGCCAGCAGGGTGCTAGCGTTAAACAATGAGCAGTTCTTC. The full variable domain, its missing parts supplied by reference TRBV28 and TRBJ2-1, is DVKVTQSSRYLVKRTGEKVFLECVQDMDHENMFWYRQDPGLGLRLIYFSYDVKMKEKGDIPEGYSVSREKKERFSLILESASTNQTSMYLCASRVLALNNEQFFGPGTRLTVL.

This clonotype was detected many times. The V and J genes are TRBV10-1 and TRBJ1-5, with D hard to call. The V and J ends lost 11 bases and 7 bases respectively, with 6 bases between them. The germline CDR1 and CDR2 sequences are WNHNN and SYGVQD (reference sequence). The CDR3 has 9 residues. The CDR3 is CALRQPQHF. CDR3 sequence (DNA): TGCGCCCTCAGACAGCCCCAGCATTTT.